The clone carrying this TCR beta chain was observed at least ten times. Its target is not known. The sample comes from a study of CD8 T cells in ankylosing spondylitis. Study outcomes and limitations: Before this, some motif variants had been reported in reactive arthritis synovial fluid and blood. CD8+ disease-linked clones were present at relatively low frequencies in blood.

J gave up 4 bases and V 5 bases, and 13 bases lay outside the gene matches. The CDR3 covers 17 residues. Germline CDR1 reads SEHNR; CDR2 reads FQNEAQ (reference sequence). Scientists made TCR beta libraries using quantitative 5'-RACE with molecular barcodes. A single record per CDR3 protein comes from TCRdb applying MiXCR to the 5' RACE reads. The sample includes approximately 290,000 distinct CDR3 sequences, roughly 20% of them seen just once. This clonotype was sampled from a female donor with ankylosing spondylitis or in good health (not recorded which). The chain combines TRBV7-9 with TRBJ2-1; 8 positions agree with TRBD2. The sequenced material came from blood, either unsorted or a sorted T cell fraction (not recorded which). DNA for the CDR3: TGTGCCAGCAGCAGTGGACTAGCTAATTTGGAATACAATGAGCAGTTCTTC. Translation gives CASSSGLANLEYNEQFF.